The clone carrying this T cell receptor beta chain has a count of ten or more. What it binds is not known. The sample comes from a study of T cells in Graves' hyperthyroidism and ophthalmopathy. Broader study findings: The model predicted ophthalmopathy a median around six months before onset. The blood repertoire included most of the expanded thyroid clonotypes above 0.001.

The TCR beta CDR3 regions underwent amplification using RNA transcripts as the source. Primed by the HTBI set, a first-round RT-PCR was run on the TCR CDR3. TCRdb re-analysed the multiplex PCR reads in MiXCR, keeping a single row per CDR3 protein. The sample shows about 400,000 distinct CDR3 sequences, about a sixth of them seen only once. V lost 5 bases and J lost 7, with 18 bases in between. CDR3 size: 14 residues. The TCR originated in a woman under 30 with Graves' hyperthyroidism. The specimen sequenced was blood. This chain uses TRBV12-3 or TRBV12-4 with TRBJ2-7; weak D call: TRBD1 (5 bases). The CDR3 is CASSTGPRVGEQYF. In DNA form, the CDR3 reads TGTGCCAGCAGTACAGGCCCCCGGGTAGGGGAGCAGTACTTC.